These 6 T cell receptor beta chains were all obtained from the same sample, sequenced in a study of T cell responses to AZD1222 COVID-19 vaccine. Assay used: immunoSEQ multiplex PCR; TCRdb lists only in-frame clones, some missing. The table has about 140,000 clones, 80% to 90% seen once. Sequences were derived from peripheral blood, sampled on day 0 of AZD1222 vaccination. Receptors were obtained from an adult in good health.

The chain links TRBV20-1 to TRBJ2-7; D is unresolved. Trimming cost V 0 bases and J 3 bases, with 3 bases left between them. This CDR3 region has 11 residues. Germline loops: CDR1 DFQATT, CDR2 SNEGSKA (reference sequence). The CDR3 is CSARDDYEQYF. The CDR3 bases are TGCAGTGCTAGAGATGACTACGAGCAGTACTTC.

The CDR3 sequence: CASSLAGGPIYEQYF. The CDR3 DNA sequence: TGTGCCAGCAGCTTAGCGGGGGGGCCAATATACGAGCAGTACTTC. V gene TRBV7-2 combines with J gene TRBJ2-7; tentative D call: TRBD2 (7 bases). CDR3 size: 15 residues. V was clipped by 0 bases and J by 4 bases, with 13 bases between them. CDR1 and CDR2 from the germline V gene are SGHTA and FQGNSA.

CDR3 in amino acids: CASSLGRGLYGYTF. Here the CDR3 DNA reads TGTGCCAGCAGCTTAGGCAGGGGCCTCTATGGCTACACCTTC. The chain joins TRBV7-8 to TRBJ1-2; D possibly corresponds to TRBD1 (6 bases). There are 14 residues in the CDR3. The germline V gene has CDR1 SGHVS and CDR2 FQNEAQ. V shed 1 base and J shed 4 bases, with 10 bases lying between them.

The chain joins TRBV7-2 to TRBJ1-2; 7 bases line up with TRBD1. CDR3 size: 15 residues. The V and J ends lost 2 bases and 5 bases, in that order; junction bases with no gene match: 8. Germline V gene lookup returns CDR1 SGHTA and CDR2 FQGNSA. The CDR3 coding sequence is TGTGCCAGCAGCTTACCACAGGGGCCAAGATATGGCTACACCTTC. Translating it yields CASSLPQGPRYGYTF. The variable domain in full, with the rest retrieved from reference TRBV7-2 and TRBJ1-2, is GAGVSQSPSNKVTEKGKDVELRCDPISGHTALYWYRQSLGQGLEFLIYFQGNSAPDKSGLPSDRFSAERTGGSVSTLTIQRTQQEDSAVYLCASSLPQGPRYGYTFGSGTRLTVV.

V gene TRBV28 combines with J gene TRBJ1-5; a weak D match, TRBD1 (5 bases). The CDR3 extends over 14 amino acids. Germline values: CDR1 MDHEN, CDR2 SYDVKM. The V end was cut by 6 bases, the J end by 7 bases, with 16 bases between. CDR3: CASRDPRAQQPQHF. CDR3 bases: TGTGCCAGCAGGGACCCCAGGGCACAACAGCCCCAGCATTTT.

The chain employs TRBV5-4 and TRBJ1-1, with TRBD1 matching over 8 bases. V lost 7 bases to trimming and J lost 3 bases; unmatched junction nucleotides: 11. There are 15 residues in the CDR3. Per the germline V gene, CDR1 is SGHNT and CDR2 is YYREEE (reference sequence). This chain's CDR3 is CASARRMTGDTEAFF. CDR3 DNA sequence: TGTGCCAGCGCTCGCCGAATGACAGGGGACACTGAAGCTTTCTTT.